Shown below are 5 T cell receptor beta chains from a single sample sequenced in a study of graft-versus-host responses after intestinal transplantation. Antigens of these TCRs are unknown. TCRdb's table, derived via immunoSEQ multiplex PCR, lists solely in-frame clones and lacks some. The sample yields around 110,000 clones, 85% to 95% seen once. The source material was unstimulated CD8+ T cells sorted from spleen or lymph node cells, sampled before transplant. These receptors were taken from a human donor who was the organ donor for an intestinal transplant.

The chain has TRBV7-2 and TRBJ1-1; D is unclear. Trimming cost V 5 bases and J 8 bases, with 18 bases left between them. This CDR3 is built from 14 residues. CDR1 and CDR2 (germline): SGHTA, FQGNSA. CDR3 region: CASSDTDPPGEAFF. CDR3 DNA: TGTGCCAGCAGCGATACCGACCCCCCTGGAGAAGCTTTCTTT.

The chain has TRBV27 and TRBJ1-3; D ambiguous. Trimming stripped 5 bases from V and 0 bases from J, with 5 bases between. Germline V lookup: CDR1 MNHEY, CDR2 SMNVEV (reference sequence). The CDR3 spans 13 residues. The CDR3 loop is CASSPHSGNTIYF. As DNA, the CDR3 is TGTGCCAGCAGTCCTCACTCTGGAAACACCATATATTTT.

The chain is built from TRBV2 and TRBJ2-5, with 9 nucleotides matching TRBD1. This CDR3 spans 16 amino acids. After removal of 5 bases from V and 5 bases from J, the junction contained 12 bases not matched to a gene. Germline V lookup: CDR1 SNHLY, CDR2 FYNNEI. Here the CDR3 DNA reads TGTGCCAGCAGTACTCCGCGGGACAGGGTTTGGGAGACCCAGTACTTC. Its protein is CASSTPRDRVWETQYF. Drawing the rest from reference TRBV2 and TRBJ2-5, the complete variable domain is EPEVTQTPSHQVTQMGQEVILRCVPISNHLYFYWYRQILGQKVEFLVSFYNNEISEKSEIFDDQFSVERPDGSNFTLKIRSTKLEDSAMYFCASSTPRDRVWETQYFGPGTRLLVL.

V usage is TRBV27 and J usage is TRBJ2-1; tentatively, D is TRBD2 (6 bases). The V end lost 3 bases, the J end lost 8 bases, and 14 bases lay between the germline ends. Germline values: CDR1 MNHEY, CDR2 SMNVEV (reference sequence). The CDR3 is 14 amino acids. In DNA form, the CDR3 reads TGTGCCAGCAGTTTTGGACGGGAGCTCGATGAGCAGTTCTTC. This translates into CASSFGRELDEQFF.

The chain couples TRBV7-2 to TRBJ2-2, with 9 bases matching TRBD2. CDR1 and CDR2 from the germline V gene are SGHTA and FQGNSA. J lost 6 bases, V lost 5 bases, and 16 bases had no gene match. The CDR3 totals 18 residues. The CDR3 spells CASSPKGQGLASPGELFF. In DNA form, the CDR3 reads TGTGCCAGCAGCCCAAAAGGTCAGGGACTAGCCAGTCCCGGGGAGCTGTTTTTT.